Listed below are T cell receptor beta chains from one sample, sequenced in a study of post-analysis software for immune sequencing data. TCRdb passed the PCR reads through MiXCR, listing each CDR3 protein once. This repertoire shows 750,000 to 950,000 distinct CDR3 sequences, approximately 44% found once; its top ten account for 4.9%. The sequenced sample consisted of blood. These receptors originate from a girl aged 10-17 years with multiple sclerosis. The CDR3 runs from the conserved cysteine through the conserved F or W. A D gene is named only where the DNA matches it firmly. Not all rows give a size; the values are once, few, many and, for expanded clones, a class.

j_gene	d_gene	v_gene	abundance	CDR3aa	CDR3nt
TRBJ2-1	TRBD2	TRBV2	few	CASFGRLAGGAGNEQFF	TGTGCCAGCTTCGGTCGACTAGCGGGAGGTGCTGGGAATGAGCAGTTCTTC
TRBJ2-1	NA	TRBV7-9	NA	CASSLAWGNHEQFF	TGTGCCAGCAGCTTAGCTTGGGGGAACCATGAGCAGTTCTTC
TRBJ2-7	TRBD2	TRBV13	NA	CASSSRDYIYEQYF	TGTGCCAGCAGCAGCCGGGACTACATCTACGAGCAGTACTTC
TRBJ1-5	NA	TRBV20-1	NA	CSAPRREGSNQPQHF	TGCAGTGCTCCCCGGAGGGAGGGAAGCAATCAGCCCCAGCATTTT
TRBJ2-5	TRBD1	TRBV24-1	NA	CATSGDRGEETQYF	TGTGCCACCAGTGGGGACAGGGGGGAAGAGACCCAGTACTTC
TRBJ2-5	TRBD2	TRBV7-7	NA	CASGPAGLAGGLYGQYF	TGTGCTAGCGGCCCAGCAGGGCTAGCGGGAGGTTTATACGGGCAGTACTTC
TRBJ2-3	TRBD2	TRBV29-1	NA	CSVVLSGMADTQYF	TGCAGCGTTGTGCTGAGCGGGATGGCAGATACGCAGTATTTT
TRBJ2-3	NA	TRBV4-3	NA	CASSPRGGRGRPDTQYF	TGCGCCAGCAGCCCCCGGGGGGGCAGGGGGCGCCCAGATACGCAGTATTTT
TRBJ2-7	NA	TRBV9	NA	CASSVSPKVIPYEQYF	TGTGCCAGCAGCGTAAGCCCAAAGGTTATCCCCTACGAGCAGTACTTC
TRBJ2-1	NA	TRBV20-1	few	CSARDPLEQFF	TGCAGTGCTAGAGATCCATTGGAGCAGTTCTTC
TRBJ2-7	NA	TRBV5-1	NA	CASSLGVSFSSYEQYF	TGCGCCAGCAGCTTGGGTGTCAGTTTCTCCTCCTACGAGCAGTACTTC
TRBJ2-7	NA	TRBV29-1	NA	CSVEGTVSYEQYF	TGCAGCGTTGAAGGGACAGTCTCCTACGAGCAGTACTTC
TRBJ2-7	NA	TRBV7-2	few	CASSLGQLQYF	TGTGCCAGCAGCTTAGGCCAGCTTCAGTACTTC
TRBJ2-3	TRBD2	TRBV9	few	CASSVSRGRGTDTQYF	TGTGCCAGCAGCGTGTCCCGCGGGAGGGGCACAGATACGCAGTATTTT
TRBJ2-5	NA	TRBV3-1	NA	CASSHLTADPKETQYF	TGTGCCAGCAGCCACCTCACAGCGGATCCTAAAGAGACCCAGTACTTC
TRBJ2-5	TRBD1	TRBV5-1	NA	CASTRFFSGGTETQYF	TGCGCCAGCACACGGTTCTTTTCAGGGGGCACGGAGACCCAGTACTTC
TRBJ2-5	TRBD2	TRBV6-1	few	CASSFRPTGLADQETQYF	TGTGCCAGCAGCTTTCGGCCAACGGGACTAGCGGACCAAGAGACCCAGTACTTC
TRBJ2-1	TRBD2	TRBV20-1	NA	CSALAGAGGPEQFF	TGCAGTGCCCTCGCTGGGGCGGGAGGGCCTGAGCAGTTCTTC
TRBJ2-7	NA	TRBV6-5	few	CASSFLNEQYF	TGTGCCAGCAGTTTCCTAAACGAGCAGTACTTC
TRBJ2-1	TRBD2	TRBV15	NA	CATGAGGPPYNEQFF	TGTGCCACCGGCGCGGGAGGTCCCCCCTACAATGAGCAGTTCTTC
TRBJ2-7	TRBD2	TRBV20-1	few	CSASSVASGIYEQYF	TGCAGTGCTAGCTCGGTGGCTAGCGGGATCTACGAGCAGTACTTC
TRBJ2-5	TRBD2	TRBV3-1	few	CASIGLAGANETQYF	TGTGCCAGCATCGGACTAGCGGGAGCCAATGAGACCCAGTACTTC
TRBJ2-3	TRBD2	TRBV11-2	NA	CASSPSGRGLSPDTQYF	TGTGCCAGCAGCCCTAGCGGGAGGGGCCTCAGTCCCGATACGCAGTATTTT
TRBJ2-6	TRBD1	TRBV20-1	NA	CSARERTGQLSGANVLTF	TGCAGTGCTAGAGAGAGGACAGGGCAGTTATCTGGGGCCAACGTCCTGACTTTC
TRBJ2-7	NA	TRBV5-1	many	CASSRTEGEQYF	TGCGCCAGCAGCCGGACAGAGGGCGAGCAGTACTTC
TRBJ2-5	NA	TRBV20-1	few	CSARDGATRRETQYF	TGCAGTGCTAGAGATGGAGCCACCCGTCGGGAGACCCAGTACTTC
TRBJ2-7	NA	TRBV11-1	many	CASSYRREYEQYF	TGTGCCAGCAGCTACAGGAGAGAATACGAGCAGTACTTC
TRBJ1-6	TRBD1	TRBV10-3	NA	CAIAPGQEFSYNSPLHF	TGTGCCATCGCCCCGGGACAGGAATTCTCCTATAATTCACCCCTCCACTTT
TRBJ2-7	TRBD2	TRBV3-1	few	CASSPVHPLAGRPHEQYF	TGTGCCAGCAGCCCCGTGCATCCTCTAGCGGGGAGGCCCCACGAGCAGTACTTC
TRBJ2-2	TRBD2	TRBV7-3	NA	CASSLGSGGVPGELFF	TGTGCCAGCAGCTTAGGGTCGGGAGGAGTTCCCGGGGAGCTGTTTTTT
TRBJ2-1	NA	TRBV20-1	NA	CSARDRDLYNEQFF	TGCAGTGCTAGAGACCGGGACTTGTACAATGAGCAGTTCTTC
TRBJ1-5	NA	TRBV28	few	CASRTANQPQHF	TGTGCCAGCAGGACAGCTAATCAGCCCCAGCATTTT
TRBJ1-1	NA	TRBV9	few	CASSVGASSDTEAFF	TGTGCCAGCAGCGTAGGTGCTTCTTCGGACACTGAAGCTTTCTTT
TRBJ2-5	NA	TRBV10-3	few	CAISEAGPEQETQYF	TGTGCCATCAGTGAGGCAGGCCCCGAACAAGAGACCCAGTACTTC
TRBJ1-5	TRBD1	TRBV29-1	NA	CSVGEGTGGQPQHF	TGCAGCGTTGGCGAGGGGACAGGGGGCCAGCCCCAGCATTTT
TRBJ1-2	NA	TRBV25-1	few	CASSAGIGGYTF	TGTGCCAGCAGTGCGGGCATAGGTGGCTACACCTTC
TRBJ2-5	TRBD2	TRBV10-3	NA	CAIGSGAGETQYF	TGTGCCATCGGCAGCGGGGCAGGAGAGACCCAGTACTTC
TRBJ2-6	NA	TRBV7-9	NA	CASSLGPSRGSGANVLTF	TGTGCCAGCAGCTTGGGACCAAGCAGGGGCTCTGGGGCCAACGTCCTGACTTTC
TRBJ2-7	NA	TRBV4-2	many	CASSQGNSYEQYF	TGTGCCAGCAGCCAAGGAAACTCCTACGAGCAGTACTTC
TRBJ2-7	TRBD2	TRBV20-1	NA	CSVPPSGMDEQYF	TGCAGTGTTCCCCCTAGCGGGATGGACGAGCAGTACTTC
TRBJ2-7	NA	TRBV9	NA	CASSVADKQYEQYF	TGTGCCAGCAGCGTAGCAGACAAACAGTACGAGCAGTACTTC
TRBJ1-2	TRBD1	TRBV24-1	few	CATSDSGQNYGYTF	TGTGCCACCAGTGATTCGGGACAGAACTATGGCTACACCTTC